A few counts support the clone carrying this T cell receptor (beta chain). What it binds is unknown. MiXCR was run by TCRdb on the 5' RACE reads, yielding one entry per CDR3 protein. The sample has 180,000 or so distinct CDR3 sequences, approximately 11% seen once. Trimming stripped 3 bases from V and 8 bases from J, with 17 bases between. The CDR3 has 15 residues. Germline lookup yields CDR1 SNHLY and CDR2 FYNNEI. This record belongs to a study of T cells after yellow fever vaccination. Study results and limitations: Abundant clonotypes from the bulk population could contaminate FACS-sorted repertoires.

The receptor was isolated from a man aged 18 to 29 who received the YFV17D yellow fever vaccine. The starting material was CD8+ T cells sorted from PBMCs, obtained 15 days after the yellow fever booster vaccination. J is TRBJ2-1 and V is TRBV2; either TRBD1 or TRBD2 may supply D (6 bases each). The CDR3 DNA reads TGTGCCAGCAGTGAGAGGGGGTGGGGCGGGGATGAGCAGTTCTTC. Its translation is CASSERGWGGDEQFF. The complete variable domain, with remaining parts taken from reference TRBV2 and TRBJ2-1, reads EPEVTQTPSHQVTQMGQEVILRCVPISNHLYFYWYRQILGQKVEFLVSFYNNEISEKSEIFDDQFSVERPDGSNFTLKIRSTKLEDSAMYFCASSERGWGGDEQFFGPGTRLTVL.